The 8 T cell receptor beta chains below were found in one sample sequenced in a study of cytomegalovirus exposure and HLA in healthy donors. TCRdb keeps only in-frame clones here, not all; method: immunoSEQ multiplex PCR. The data show 250,000 to 350,000 clones, with approximately 86% seen just once and approximately 1.2% held by the top ten. Sequences were obtained from PBMCs. The receptor source for this set is a woman aged 25 to 39 in good health and CMV-seropositive.

The chain couples TRBV10-3 to TRBJ1-2, with D possibly being TRBD1 (5 bases). Germline loops: CDR1 ENHRY, CDR2 SYGVKD. Trimming pared 8 bases from V and 8 bases from J, leaving 24 bases between. The length of the CDR3 is 15 residues. In nucleotides, the CDR3 is TGTGCCATCCCCCGGGACGGGATTCATCGCTTCGGCTACACCTTC. It yields the protein CAIPRDGIHRFGYTF.

The rearrangement joins TRBV30 to TRBJ2-1, with D possibly matching TRBD2 (6 bases). Germline lookup yields CDR1 GTSNPN and CDR2 SVGIG (reference sequence). V was shortened by 7 bases and J by 9 bases, with 13 bases between the two germline ends. CDR3 length: 11 residues. CDR3 in amino acids: CALQLAFEQFF. The CDR3 nucleotides read TGTGCCTTGCAACTAGCTTTTGAGCAGTTCTTC.

The V and J genes are TRBV29-1 and TRBJ2-7; no reliable D call. The CDR3 has 15 amino acids. V was cut by 5 bases and J by 0 bases, with 17 bases left in between. Germline V gene sequence: CDR1 SQVTM, CDR2 ANQGSEA. This CDR3 reads CSVPVAGPSSYEQYF. The CDR3, as DNA: TGCAGCGTTCCCGTCGCCGGGCCTAGCTCCTACGAGCAGTACTTC.

The rearrangement uses TRBV6-5 and TRBJ1-2, with D unresolved. Germline assignment: CDR1 MNHEY and CDR2 SVGAGI. The CDR3 sequence is 14 residues long. The germline V and J ends were trimmed by 0 bases and 4 bases, with 9 bases remaining between them. DNA for the CDR3: TGTGCCAGCAGTTACTCGCTTTTGGGCTATGGCTACACCTTC. Residues: CASSYSLLGYGYTF.

The chain combines TRBV6-5 with TRBJ1-2; weak D call: TRBD1 (5 bases). Germline V CDR1 and CDR2: MNHEY, SVGAGI. Trimming shortened V by 4 bases and J by 4 bases, and 16 bases separated the two germline ends. The CDR3 runs 15 residues. CDR3 in DNA: TGTGCCAGCAGTTTAGGCAGAAGGGACCCCTATGGCTACACCTTC. Translating gives CASSLGRRDPYGYTF.

The chain combines TRBV25-1 with TRBJ2-7; D might be TRBD1 or TRBD2, each matching 6 bases. The CDR3 consists of 13 residues. The V end was cut by 4 bases, the J end by 6 bases, with 13 bases between. Germline V gives CDR1 MGHDK, CDR2 SYGVNS. Written as DNA, the CDR3 is TGTGCCAGCAGTGTGGGGGGCGCGGGCGAGCAGTACTTC. Amino acids: CASSVGGAGEQYF.

This chain links TRBV11-3 with TRBJ2-7; D possibly corresponds to TRBD1 (6 bases). There are 12 residues in the CDR3. V was shortened by 5 bases and J by 11 bases, with 16 bases between the two germline ends. CDR1 and CDR2 (germline): SGHNT, YENEEA. This CDR3 is CASSPPGQPKYF. The CDR3 DNA reads TGTGCCAGCAGCCCCCCGGGACAACCGAAGTACTTC.

This rearrangement joins TRBV28 to TRBJ1-1; D not resolved. This CDR3 is built from 10 residues. The V end lost 7 bases, the J end lost 5 bases, and 5 bases lay between the germline ends. The germline gives CDR1 MDHEN, CDR2 SYDVKM. The CDR3 here is CASMRTEAFF. Written as DNA, the CDR3 is TGTGCCAGCATGCGTACTGAAGCTTTCTTT.